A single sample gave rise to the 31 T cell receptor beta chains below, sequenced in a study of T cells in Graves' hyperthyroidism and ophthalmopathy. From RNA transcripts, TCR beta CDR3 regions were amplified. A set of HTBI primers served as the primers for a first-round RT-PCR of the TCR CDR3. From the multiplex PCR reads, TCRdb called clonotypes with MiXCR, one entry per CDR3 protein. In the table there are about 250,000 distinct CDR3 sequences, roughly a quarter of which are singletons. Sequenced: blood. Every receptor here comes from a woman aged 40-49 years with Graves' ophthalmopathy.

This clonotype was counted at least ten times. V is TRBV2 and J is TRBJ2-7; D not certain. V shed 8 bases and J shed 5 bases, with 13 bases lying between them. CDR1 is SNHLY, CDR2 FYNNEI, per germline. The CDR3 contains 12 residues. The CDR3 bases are TGTGCCAGCGGGTATCTTCGGGACGAGCAGTACTTC. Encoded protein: CASGYLRDEQYF.

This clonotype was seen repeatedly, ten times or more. As DNA, the CDR3 is TGTGCCAGCAGCCGGACAGGGGCTTCCAGCAATCAGCCCCAGCATTTT. Protein sequence: CASSRTGASSNQPQHF. The J gene is TRBJ1-5, the V gene TRBV7-8, with 9 bases aligning to TRBD1. There are 16 residues in the CDR3. The trim removed 5 bases at V and 1 base at J, leaving 6 bases unmatched. Germline V CDR1 and CDR2: SGHVS, FQNEAQ.

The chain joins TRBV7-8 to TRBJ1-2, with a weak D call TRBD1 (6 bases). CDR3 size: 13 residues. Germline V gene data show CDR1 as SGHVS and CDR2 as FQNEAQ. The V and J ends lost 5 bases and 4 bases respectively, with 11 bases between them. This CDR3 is CASSGRGSYGYTF. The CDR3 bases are TGTGCCAGCAGCGGCAGGGGTAGCTATGGCTACACCTTC.

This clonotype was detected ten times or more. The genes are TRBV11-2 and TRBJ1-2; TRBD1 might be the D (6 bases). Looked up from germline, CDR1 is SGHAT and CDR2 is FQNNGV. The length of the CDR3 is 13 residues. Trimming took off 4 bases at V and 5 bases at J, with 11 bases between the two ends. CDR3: CASSSTGAYGYTF. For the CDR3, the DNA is TGTGCCAGCAGCTCGACAGGTGCATATGGCTACACCTTC.

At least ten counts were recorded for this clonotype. The chain's CDR3 is CASSLEMGSGLLGELFF. The CDR3 coding sequence is TGTGCCAGCAGCTTAGAAATGGGTAGCGGGTTGCTCGGGGAGCTGTTTTTT. The rearrangement joins TRBV7-8 to TRBJ2-2; 7 positions match TRBD2. Unmatched junction bases numbered 12, after V lost 1 base and J lost 7 bases. Germline lookup yields CDR1 SGHVS and CDR2 FQNEAQ. The CDR3 has 17 residues. The full variable domain, in which reference TRBV7-8 and TRBJ2-2 provide the parts outside the CDR3, is GAGVSQSPRYKVAKRGQDVALRCDPISGHVSLFWYQQALGQGPEFLTYFQNEAQLDKSGLPSDRFFAERPEGSVSTLKIQRTQQEDSAVYLCASSLEMGSGLLGELFFGEGSRLTVL.

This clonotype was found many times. The CDR3 reads CASSNPGLTTGTEAFF. The CDR3 region has the DNA TGTGCCAGTAGTAACCCGGGACTCACAACGGGCACTGAAGCTTTCTTT. The genes are TRBV19 and TRBJ1-1; tentative D call: TRBD1 (5 bases). The CDR3 runs 16 residues. Germline V gene sequence: CDR1 LNHDA, CDR2 SQIVND (reference sequence). V was pared by 4 bases and J by 4 bases, with 19 bases between.

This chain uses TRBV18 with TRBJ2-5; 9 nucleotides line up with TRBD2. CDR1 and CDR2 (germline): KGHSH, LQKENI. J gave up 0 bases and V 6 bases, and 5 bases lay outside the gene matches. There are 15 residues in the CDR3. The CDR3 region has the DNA TGTGCCAGCTCTCCCCGGACTAGCGACCAAGAGACCCAGTACTTC. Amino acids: CASSPRTSDQETQYF.

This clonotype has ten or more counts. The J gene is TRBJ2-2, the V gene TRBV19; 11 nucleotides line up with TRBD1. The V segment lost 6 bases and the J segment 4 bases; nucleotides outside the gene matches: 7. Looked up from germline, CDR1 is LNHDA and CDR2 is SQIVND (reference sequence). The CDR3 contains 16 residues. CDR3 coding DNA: TGTGCCAGTAGATCGGGACAGGGGGTCTTCACCGGGGAGCTGTTTTTT. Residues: CASRSGQGVFTGELFF.

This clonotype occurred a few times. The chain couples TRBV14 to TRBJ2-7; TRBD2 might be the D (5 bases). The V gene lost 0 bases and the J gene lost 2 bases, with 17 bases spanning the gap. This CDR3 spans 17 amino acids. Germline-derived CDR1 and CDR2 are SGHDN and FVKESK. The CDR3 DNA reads TGTGCCAGCAGCCAAGATCTCCTTACGGGGTTACCCTACGAGCAGTACTTC. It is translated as CASSQDLLTGLPYEQYF.

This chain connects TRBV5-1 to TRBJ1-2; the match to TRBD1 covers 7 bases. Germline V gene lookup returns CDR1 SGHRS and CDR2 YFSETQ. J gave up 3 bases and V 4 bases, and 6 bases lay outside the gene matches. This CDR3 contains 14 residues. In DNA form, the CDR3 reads TGCGCCAGCAGCGGCGGGACAGAGGACTATGGCTACACCTTC. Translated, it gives CASSGGTEDYGYTF.

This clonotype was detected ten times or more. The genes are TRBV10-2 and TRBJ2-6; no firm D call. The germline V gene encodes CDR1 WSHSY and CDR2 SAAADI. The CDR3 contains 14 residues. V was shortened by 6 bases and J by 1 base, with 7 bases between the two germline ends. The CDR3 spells CASRWGSGANVLTF. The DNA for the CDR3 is TGCGCCAGCAGATGGGGTTCTGGGGCCAACGTCCTGACTTTC.

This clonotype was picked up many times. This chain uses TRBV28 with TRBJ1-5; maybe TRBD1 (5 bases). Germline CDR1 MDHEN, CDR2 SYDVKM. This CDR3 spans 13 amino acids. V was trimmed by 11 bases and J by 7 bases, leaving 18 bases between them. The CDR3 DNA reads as TGTGCCGGAGGGGTGCGGGGGGGGCAGCCCCAGCATTTT. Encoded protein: CAGGVRGGQPQHF.

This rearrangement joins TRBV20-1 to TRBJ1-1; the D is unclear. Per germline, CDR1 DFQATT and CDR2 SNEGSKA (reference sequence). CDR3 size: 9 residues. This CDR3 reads CRGNTEAFF. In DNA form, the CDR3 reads TGCAGAGGGAACACTGAAGCTTTCTTT.

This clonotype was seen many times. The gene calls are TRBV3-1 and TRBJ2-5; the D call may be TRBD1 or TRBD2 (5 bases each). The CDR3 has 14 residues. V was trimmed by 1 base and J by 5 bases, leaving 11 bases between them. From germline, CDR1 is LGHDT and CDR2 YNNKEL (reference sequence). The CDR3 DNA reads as TGTGCCAGCAGCCAAGGGGGACGTACGGAGACCCAGTACTTC. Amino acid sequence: CASSQGGRTETQYF.

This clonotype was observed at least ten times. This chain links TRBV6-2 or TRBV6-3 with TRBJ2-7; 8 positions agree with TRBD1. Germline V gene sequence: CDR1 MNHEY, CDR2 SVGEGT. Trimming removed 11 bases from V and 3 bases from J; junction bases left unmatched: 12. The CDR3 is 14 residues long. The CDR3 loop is CAGVRDRQFYEQYF. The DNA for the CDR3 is TGTGCCGGTGTTCGGGACAGGCAATTCTACGAGCAGTACTTC.

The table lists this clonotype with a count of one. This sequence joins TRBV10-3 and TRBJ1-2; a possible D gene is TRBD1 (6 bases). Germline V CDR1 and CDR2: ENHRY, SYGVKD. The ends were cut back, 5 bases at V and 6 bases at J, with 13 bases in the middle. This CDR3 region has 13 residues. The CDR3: CAISTQGDHGYTF. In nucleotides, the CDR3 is TGTGCCATCAGTACACAGGGAGATCATGGCTACACCTTC.

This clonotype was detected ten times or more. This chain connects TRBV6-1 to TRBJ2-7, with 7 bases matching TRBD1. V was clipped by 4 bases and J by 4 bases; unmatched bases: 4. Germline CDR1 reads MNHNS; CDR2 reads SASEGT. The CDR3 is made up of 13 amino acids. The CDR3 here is CASSGGRGYEQYF. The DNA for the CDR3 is TGTGCCAGCAGTGGCGGCAGGGGGTACGAGCAGTACTTC.

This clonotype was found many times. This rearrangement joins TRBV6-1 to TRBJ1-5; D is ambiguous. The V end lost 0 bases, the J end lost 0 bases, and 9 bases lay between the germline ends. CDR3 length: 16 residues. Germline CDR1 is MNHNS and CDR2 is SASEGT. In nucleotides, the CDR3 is TGTGCCAGCAGTGAAGCAGGACCATTTAGCAATCAGCCCCAGCATTTT. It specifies CASSEAGPFSNQPQHF.

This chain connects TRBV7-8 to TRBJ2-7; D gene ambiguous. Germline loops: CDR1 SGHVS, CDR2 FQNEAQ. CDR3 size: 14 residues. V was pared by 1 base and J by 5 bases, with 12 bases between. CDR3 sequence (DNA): TGTGCCAGCAGCTTAGATCGGCTAAGGGACGAGCAGTACTTC. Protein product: CASSLDRLRDEQYF.

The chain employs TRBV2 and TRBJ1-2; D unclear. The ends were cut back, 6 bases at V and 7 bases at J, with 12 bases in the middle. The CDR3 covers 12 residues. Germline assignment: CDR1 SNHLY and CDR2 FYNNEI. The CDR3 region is CASRLDGSGYTF. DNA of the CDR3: TGTGCCAGCAGACTGGACGGAAGTGGCTACACCTTC.

CDR3 coding DNA: TGTGCCTGGAGTGTACAGTCAGGGGCCTACTATGGCTACACCTTC. This gives the protein CAWSVQSGAYYGYTF. The chain has TRBV30 and TRBJ1-2, with a possible D match to TRBD1 (6 bases). V lost 0 bases and J lost 3, with 14 bases in between. Looked up from germline, CDR1 is GTSNPN and CDR2 is SVGIG (reference sequence). The CDR3 has 15 residues.

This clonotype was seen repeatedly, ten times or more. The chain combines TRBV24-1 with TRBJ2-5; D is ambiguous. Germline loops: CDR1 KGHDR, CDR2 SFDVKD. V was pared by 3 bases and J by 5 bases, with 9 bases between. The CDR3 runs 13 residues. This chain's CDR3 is CATSDGILETQYF. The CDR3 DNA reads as TGTGCCACCAGTGATGGGATCCTCGAGACCCAGTACTTC.

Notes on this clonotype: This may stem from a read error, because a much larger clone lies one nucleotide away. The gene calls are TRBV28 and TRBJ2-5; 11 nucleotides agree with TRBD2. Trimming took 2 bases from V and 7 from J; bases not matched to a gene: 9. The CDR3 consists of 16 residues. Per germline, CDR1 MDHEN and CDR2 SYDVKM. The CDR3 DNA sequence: TGTGCCAGCAGTTTAGGGACTAGCGGACCGGGGGGGACCCAGTACTTC. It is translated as CASSLGTSGPGGTQYF.

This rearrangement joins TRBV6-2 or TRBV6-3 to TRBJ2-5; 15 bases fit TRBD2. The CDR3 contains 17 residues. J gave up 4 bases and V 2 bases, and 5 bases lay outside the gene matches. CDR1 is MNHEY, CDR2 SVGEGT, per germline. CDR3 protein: CASSYPGLAGGPETQYF. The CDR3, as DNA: TGTGCCAGCAGTTACCCCGGACTAGCGGGAGGGCCAGAGACCCAGTACTTC.

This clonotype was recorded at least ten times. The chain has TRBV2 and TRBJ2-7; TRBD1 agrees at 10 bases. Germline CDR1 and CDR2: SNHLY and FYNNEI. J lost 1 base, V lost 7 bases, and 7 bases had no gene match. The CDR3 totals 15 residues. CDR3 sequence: CASKAGTGESYEQYF. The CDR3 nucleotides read TGTGCCAGCAAAGCCGGGACAGGGGAGTCCTACGAGCAGTACTTC.

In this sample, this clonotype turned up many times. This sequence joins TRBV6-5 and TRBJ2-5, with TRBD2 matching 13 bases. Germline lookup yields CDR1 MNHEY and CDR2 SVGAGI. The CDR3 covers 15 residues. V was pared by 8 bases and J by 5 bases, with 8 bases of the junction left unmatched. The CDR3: CASPKTSGGPETQYF. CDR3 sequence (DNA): TGTGCCAGCCCGAAGACTAGCGGGGGGCCGGAGACCCAGTACTTC.

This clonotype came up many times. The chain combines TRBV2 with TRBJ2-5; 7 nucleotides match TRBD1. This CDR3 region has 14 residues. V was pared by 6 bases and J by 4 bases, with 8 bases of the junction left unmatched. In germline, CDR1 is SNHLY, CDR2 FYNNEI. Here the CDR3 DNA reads TGTGCCAGCAGACCTAGGGGGCCGGTAGAGACCCAGTACTTC. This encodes CASRPRGPVETQYF. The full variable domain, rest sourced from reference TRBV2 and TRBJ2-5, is EPEVTQTPSHQVTQMGQEVILRCVPISNHLYFYWYRQILGQKVEFLVSFYNNEISEKSEIFDDQFSVERPDGSNFTLKIRSTKLEDSAMYFCASRPRGPVETQYFGPGTRLLVL.

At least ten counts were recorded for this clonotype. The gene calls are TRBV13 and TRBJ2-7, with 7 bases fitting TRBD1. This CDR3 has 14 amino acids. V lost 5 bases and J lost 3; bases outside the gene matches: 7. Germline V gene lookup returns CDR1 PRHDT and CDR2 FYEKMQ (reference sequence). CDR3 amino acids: CASSPGTVNYEQYF. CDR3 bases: TGTGCCAGCAGCCCCGGGACAGTGAACTACGAGCAGTACTTC.

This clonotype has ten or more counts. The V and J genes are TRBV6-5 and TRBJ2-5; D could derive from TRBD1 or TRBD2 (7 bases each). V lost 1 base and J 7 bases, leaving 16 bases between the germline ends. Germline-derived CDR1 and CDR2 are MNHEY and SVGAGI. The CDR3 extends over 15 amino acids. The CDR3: CASSYFAGGDGTQYF. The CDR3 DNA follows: TGTGCCAGCAGTTACTTCGCAGGGGGGGACGGGACCCAGTACTTC.

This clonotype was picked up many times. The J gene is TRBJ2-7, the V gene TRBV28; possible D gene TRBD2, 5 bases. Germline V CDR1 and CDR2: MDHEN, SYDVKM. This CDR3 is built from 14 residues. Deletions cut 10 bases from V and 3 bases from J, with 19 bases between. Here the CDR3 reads CATTEGRIDYEQYF. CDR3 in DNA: TGTGCCACCACTGAGGGCAGGATTGACTACGAGCAGTACTTC. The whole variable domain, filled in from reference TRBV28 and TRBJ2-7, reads DVKVTQSSRYLVKRTGEKVFLECVQDMDHENMFWYRQDPGLGLRLIYFSYDVKMKEKGDIPEGYSVSREKKERFSLILESASTNQTSMYLCATTEGRIDYEQYFGPGTRLTVT.

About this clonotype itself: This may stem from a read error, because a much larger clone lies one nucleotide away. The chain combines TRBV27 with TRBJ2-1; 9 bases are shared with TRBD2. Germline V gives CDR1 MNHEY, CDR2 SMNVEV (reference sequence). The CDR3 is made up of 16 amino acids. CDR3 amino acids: CASSLAGLAGYNEQIF. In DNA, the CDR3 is TGTGCCAGCAGTTTAGCAGGGCTAGCGGGGTACAATGAGCAGATCTTC.